These 27 T cell receptor beta chains originate from one sample sequenced in a study of blood T cell repertoires in COVID-19. Profiling relied on immunoSEQ multiplex PCR, and the TCRdb table lists in-frame clones only, not all of them. Of roughly 320,000 clones in the sample, 86% are singletons; the top ten hold about 4.2%. The sequencing sample was made of PBMCs or T cells enriched from blood (not recorded which). These receptors were taken from a young man who had recovered from COVID-19.

The gene calls are TRBV24-1 and TRBJ2-3; 8 nucleotides align to TRBD2. V lost 4 bases, J lost 4 bases, and 3 bases stayed unmatched. Per the germline V gene, CDR1 is KGHDR and CDR2 is SFDVKD. The CDR3 consists of 14 residues. The CDR3 nucleotides read TGTGCCACCAGTGAACCGCGGGAGGCAGATACGCAGTATTTT. Amino acid sequence: CATSEPREADTQYF.

The V and J genes are TRBV5-1 and TRBJ2-7; 8 bases agree with TRBD1. Germline CDR1 SGHRS, CDR2 YFSETQ. CDR3 length: 14 amino acids. After removal of 3 bases from V and 5 bases from J, the junction contained 7 bases not matched to a gene. This CDR3 reads CASSSIDRGDEQYF. The DNA for the CDR3 is TGCGCCAGCAGCTCTATAGACAGGGGAGACGAGCAGTACTTC.

V gene TRBV7-9 combines with J gene TRBJ2-2; 9 positions agree with TRBD2. Looked up from germline, CDR1 is SEHNR and CDR2 is FQNEAQ (reference sequence). The CDR3 sequence is 17 residues long. V lost 6 bases, J lost 3 bases, and 11 bases stayed unmatched. DNA of the CDR3: TGTGCCAGCAGTCCCCCGGCTGCGGGGGGGCACACCGGGGAGCTGTTTTTT. Translating gives CASSPPAAGGHTGELFF.

The chain carries TRBV6-1 and TRBJ1-4; tentatively, D is TRBD1 (5 bases). CDR3 length: 16 residues. The V end was cut by 3 bases, the J end by 12 bases, with 23 bases between. Germline values: CDR1 MNHNS, CDR2 SASEGT. The CDR3 nucleotides read TGTGCCAGCAGTGAGATAGGCGGGGACGTACCAGATCAACTGTTTTTT. It specifies CASSEIGGDVPDQLFF.

This clone has more than one count but fewer than ten. The rearrangement joins TRBV11-2 to TRBJ2-7, with TRBD2 identical over 11 bases. Germline lookup yields CDR1 SGHAT and CDR2 FQNNGV. V lost 1 base and J lost 3; bases outside the gene matches: 8. This CDR3 region has 17 residues. CDR3 residues: CASSLGFRLAGSYEQYF. CDR3 coding DNA: TGTGCCAGCAGCTTAGGATTCCGACTAGCGGGGAGCTACGAGCAGTACTTC.

The V and J genes are TRBV7-9 and TRBJ1-1; 7 bases are a match to TRBD1. V was clipped by 6 bases and J by 5 bases; unmatched bases: 6. Germline lookup yields CDR1 SEHNR and CDR2 FQNEAQ (reference sequence). This CDR3 contains 13 residues. In nucleotides, the CDR3 is TGTGCCAGCAGATCGACAGGGAGGACTGAAGCTTTCTTT. As protein: CASRSTGRTEAFF.

In its sample, this clone was seen a few times. This chain uses TRBV15 with TRBJ2-7, with 11 nucleotides matching TRBD1. CDR1 LNHNV and CDR2 YYDKDF come from the germline V gene (reference sequence). CDR3 length: 18 amino acids. The junction had 17 bases not matched to a gene; V was cut back by 5 bases and J by 5 bases. As DNA, the CDR3 is TGTGCCACCAGCTCCTCCCCTTGGGGACAGGGGGTAACCGACGAGCAGTACTTC. Its protein is CATSSSPWGQGVTDEQYF.

The J gene is TRBJ1-2, the V gene TRBV27; 8 bases fit TRBD1. Germline V gene lookup returns CDR1 MNHEY and CDR2 SMNVEV (reference sequence). The CDR3 sequence is 14 residues long. V shed 4 bases, J shed 3 bases, and the junction held 4 bases outside the gene matches. CDR3 region: CASSSLTGDYGYTF. The CDR3 DNA sequence: TGTGCCAGCAGTTCCCTGACAGGGGACTATGGCTACACCTTC.

The V gene is TRBV28, the J gene TRBJ1-2, with TRBD1 as a possible D gene (5 bases). Deletions cut 1 base from V and 5 bases from J, with 11 bases between. The CDR3 is 14 amino acids. CDR1 and CDR2 (germline): MDHEN, SYDVKM. CDR3 DNA: TGTGCCAGCAGTTTATACCGGGGGAGTTATGGCTACACCTTC. Amino acid sequence: CASSLYRGSYGYTF.

The V call is TRBV27, the J call TRBJ2-7; tentatively, D is TRBD2 (5 bases). The ends were cut back, 5 bases at V and 4 bases at J, with 12 bases in the middle. Germline V gene sequence: CDR1 MNHEY, CDR2 SMNVEV (reference sequence). This CDR3 region has 13 residues. CDR3 bases: TGTGCCAGCAGTCGGGGTGCAGGATACGAGCAGTACTTC. This sequence encodes CASSRGAGYEQYF.

The J gene is TRBJ1-2, the V gene TRBV7-9; TRBD1 matches 7 bases. The junction had 4 bases not matched to a gene; V was cut back by 2 bases and J by 7 bases. The CDR3 spans 13 residues. Germline V gene data show CDR1 as SEHNR and CDR2 as FQNEAQ (reference sequence). The CDR3 DNA sequence: TGTGCCAGCAGCTTACAGGGGGTACGTGGCTACACCTTC. This encodes CASSLQGVRGYTF.

The gene calls are TRBV28 and TRBJ1-2, with unresolved D. Germline V gives CDR1 MDHEN, CDR2 SYDVKM. Trimming removed 5 bases from V and 4 bases from J, with 14 bases in between. This CDR3 has 14 residues. The CDR3 loop is CASSTILRGYGYTF. The CDR3 DNA reads TGTGCCAGCAGTACCATTCTCCGGGGCTATGGCTACACCTTC.

The CDR3 bases are TGTGCCTGGAGTTTGGGACAGTTGGCGGGCGGGGAGCTGTTTTTT. It yields the protein CAWSLGQLAGGELFF. The rearrangement uses TRBV30 and TRBJ2-2; 7 bases line up with TRBD1. Germline V CDR1 and CDR2: GTSNPN, SVGIG (reference sequence). V shed 2 bases, J shed 7 bases, and the junction held 10 bases outside the gene matches. The CDR3 contains 15 residues.

This rearrangement joins TRBV6-5 to TRBJ1-6, with TRBD1 matching 11 bases. Germline assignment: CDR1 MNHEY and CDR2 SVGAGI. Unmatched junction bases numbered 5, after V lost 6 bases and J lost 10 bases. CDR3 length: 14 amino acids. In DNA, the CDR3 is TGTGCCAGCAGACGGACAGGGGGCGAATCACCCCTCCACTTT. It translates to CASRRTGGESPLHF.

The V call is TRBV19, the J call TRBJ2-7; a possible D gene is TRBD1 (5 bases). V lost 8 bases and J 6 bases, leaving 17 bases between the germline ends. The CDR3 has 13 residues. Germline V gene sequence: CDR1 LNHDA, CDR2 SQIVND (reference sequence). The CDR3 loop is CASGTGLGSEQYF. Written as DNA, the CDR3 is TGTGCCAGTGGAACAGGCCTCGGGTCCGAGCAGTACTTC.

CDR3 DNA sequence: TGCAGCGTGCATTTCCGGGACAGGGGAAGGAGCTACACCTTC. It specifies CSVHFRDRGRSYTF. V is TRBV29-1 and J is TRBJ1-2; 10 bases map to TRBD1. After removal of 6 bases from V and 9 bases from J, the junction contained 13 bases not matched to a gene. There are 14 residues in the CDR3. Germline lookup yields CDR1 SQVTM and CDR2 ANQGSEA. The variable domain in full, completed from reference TRBV29-1 and TRBJ1-2, reads SAVISQKPSRDICQRGTSLTIQCQVDSQVTMMFWYRQQPGQSLTLIATANQGSEATYESGFVIDKFPISRPNLTFSTLTVSNMSPEDSSIYLCSVHFRDRGRSYTFGSGTRLTVV.

The chain is built from TRBV25-1 and TRBJ2-7; D may be TRBD1 (5 bases). Germline V gives CDR1 MGHDK, CDR2 SYGVNS. V dropped 2 bases and J dropped 3 bases, with 8 bases sitting between them. The CDR3 sequence is 13 residues long. CDR3 region: CASSETGSYEQYF. The CDR3 region has the DNA TGTGCCAGCAGTGAAACAGGAAGCTACGAGCAGTACTTC.

This chain joins TRBV5-6 and TRBJ2-3; D possibly corresponds to TRBD2 (6 bases). The germline V gene has CDR1 SGHDT and CDR2 YYEEEE. CDR3 size: 16 residues. Trimming removed 1 base at V and 0 bases at J, with 12 bases between. The CDR3 DNA is TGTGCCAGCAGCTTGAACCTAGCGCCAAGCACAGATACGCAGTATTTT. Protein product: CASSLNLAPSTDTQYF.

This clone was detected once. The sample holds other DNA sequences that translate to the same CDR3. CDR3 bases: TGCGCCAGCAGCTTGGGGACTAGCGGAAACATTCAGTACTTC. This gives the protein CASSLGTSGNIQYF. This chain links TRBV5-1 with TRBJ2-4; 10 positions agree with TRBD2. Germline CDR1 and CDR2: SGHRS and YFSETQ. The CDR3 runs 14 residues. The V gene end was trimmed by 0 bases and the J gene end by 6 bases; junction bases not matched to a gene: 0.

The chain uses TRBV27 and TRBJ1-2; the D is unclear. The CDR3 contains 16 residues. Germline V gene data show CDR1 as MNHEY and CDR2 as SMNVEV (reference sequence). V lost 2 bases to trimming and J lost 3 bases, with 16 bases between them. CDR3 DNA sequence: TGTGCCAGCAGTTTAAAGTCCTATGCGGGAGACTATGGCTACACCTTC. Protein sequence: CASSLKSYAGDYGYTF.

This clone was seen a single time. The chain uses TRBV23-1 and TRBJ1-2; 7 nucleotides match TRBD1. TRBV23-1 is an ORF, and what it does is uncertain. With V trimmed by 10 bases and J by 8 bases, 7 bases remained unmatched. The CDR3 has 11 amino acids. CDR3 sequence reads: CATQGGRGYTF. In DNA, the CDR3 is TGCGCCACCCAGGGGGGCCGGGGCTACACCTTC.

CDR3 protein: CAITGDLSTDTQYF. Here the CDR3 DNA reads TGCGCCATCACAGGGGATCTAAGCACAGATACGCAGTATTTT. The genes are TRBV23-1 and TRBJ2-3; the match to TRBD1 covers 7 bases. TRBV23-1 is an ORF, with its function uncertain. There are 14 residues in the CDR3. J gave up 0 bases and V 10 bases, and 7 bases lay outside the gene matches.

The gene calls are TRBV2 and TRBJ1-5; a possible D gene is TRBD1 (5 bases). Germline V gives CDR1 SNHLY, CDR2 FYNNEI. Trimming left V 5 bases short and J 3 bases short, with 11 bases between. This CDR3 contains 14 residues. This CDR3 is CASSRRGDNQPQHF. CDR3 coding DNA: TGTGCCAGCAGTCGGAGGGGAGACAATCAGCCCCAGCATTTT.

The J gene is TRBJ1-6, the V gene TRBV10-1; the match to TRBD1 covers 8 bases. The germline gives CDR1 WNHNN, CDR2 SYGVQD (reference sequence). This CDR3 comprises 14 residues. The trim removed 3 bases at V and 11 bases at J, leaving 6 bases unmatched. The CDR3: CASSESRGPAPLHF. CDR3 DNA sequence: TGCGCCAGCAGTGAAAGCAGGGGGCCAGCACCCCTCCACTTT.

This sequence joins TRBV19 and TRBJ2-3; 7 bases agree with TRBD1. V gave up 5 bases and J gave up 3 bases; unmatched junction bases: 8. This CDR3 region has 15 residues. The germline gives CDR1 LNHDA, CDR2 SQIVND (reference sequence). CDR3 residues: CASSLQGFRTDTQYF. CDR3 in DNA: TGTGCCAGTAGTTTACAGGGGTTTCGGACAGATACGCAGTATTTT.

Worth noting for this clone: A junction boundary mismatches the germline segment, possibly from a read error. The V call is TRBV29-1, the J call TRBJ1-2; D ambiguous. CDR3 length: 10 amino acids. CDR1 is SQVTM, CDR2 ANQGSEA, per germline. The CDR3 coding sequence is TGCAGCGTTGAAGCTACAGAGATGAACTTC. The encoded protein is CSVEATEMNF.

V usage is TRBV6-5 and J usage is TRBJ1-2, with a weak D call TRBD1 (5 bases). This CDR3 has 12 residues. In germline, CDR1 is MNHEY, CDR2 SVGAGI. The V end lost 6 bases, the J end lost 5 bases, and 10 bases lay between the germline ends. The CDR3 nucleotides read TGTGCCAGCAGCGGGGGAGTGTATGGCTACACCTTC. The encoded protein is CASSGGVYGYTF.